These 21 T cell receptor beta chains were sequenced from one sample in a study of blood T cell repertoires in COVID-19. Sequenced by immunoSEQ multiplex PCR; TCRdb stores in-frame clones only, minus some. Of 200,000 to 300,000 clones listed, roughly 87% are singletons. The sequenced sample was peripheral blood. The source is a man between 60 and 70 years old who had recovered from COVID-19.

The chain links TRBV3-1 (or the pseudogene TRBV3-2) to TRBJ2-2, with 8 bases that match TRBD1. The CDR3 runs to 17 residues. Losses at the gene ends were 0 bases for V and 1 base for J; bases not matched to a gene: 4. Germline V gives CDR1 LGHDT, CDR2 YNNKEL (reference sequence). The CDR3 DNA reads TGTGCCAGCAGCCAAGAGAGGACAGGGCGGAACACCGGGGAGCTGTTTTTT. Amino acid sequence: CASSQERTGRNTGELFF.

This chain connects TRBV6-2 or TRBV6-3 to TRBJ1-6; tentatively, D is TRBD1 (5 bases). Trimming took 2 bases from V and 8 from J, leaving 19 bases between them. Germline V gives CDR1 MNHEY, CDR2 SVGEGT. This CDR3 has 17 amino acids. CDR3 in amino acids: CASSYTRAGFGYSPLHF. CDR3 nucleotide sequence: TGTGCCAGCAGTTACACCAGGGCCGGATTCGGGTATTCACCCCTCCACTTT.

V gene TRBV6-5 combines with J gene TRBJ1-3; D unclear. Germline V lookup: CDR1 MNHEY, CDR2 SVGAGI. The V end was cut by 7 bases, the J end by 0 bases, with 7 bases between. The CDR3 extends over 13 amino acids. CDR3 sequence reads: CASNADSGNTIYF. Here the CDR3 DNA reads TGTGCCAGCAACGCGGACTCTGGAAACACCATATATTTT.

About this clone itself: A read error may account for a junction end that differs from germline. This chain joins TRBV6-5 and TRBJ2-7; 8 bases are a match to TRBD1. CDR3 length: 15 residues. In germline, CDR1 is MNHEY, CDR2 SVGAGI. The CDR3 DNA reads TGTGCCAGCAGGCCAGCCGGGACAGGCTCCCACGAGCAGTACTTC. Encoded protein: CASRPAGTGSHEQYF.

V is TRBV24-1 and J is TRBJ1-1; 8 bases agree with TRBD1. Germline CDR1 KGHDR, CDR2 SFDVKD. The V and J ends lost 7 bases and 1 base, in that order; junction bases with no gene match: 7. The CDR3 covers 15 residues. The CDR3, as DNA: TGTGCCACCAGGGGGACCGGGACAGGGAACACTGAAGCTTTCTTT. This encodes CATRGTGTGNTEAFF.

The genes are TRBV5-1 and TRBJ1-5; D is uncertain. The germline CDR1 and CDR2 sequences are SGHRS and YFSETQ. With 6 bases removed from V and 0 bases from J, the gap between germline ends came to 13 bases. CDR3 length equals 15 residues. This CDR3 reads CASTREPNSNQPQHF. CDR3 sequence (DNA): TGCGCCAGCACCCGAGAGCCCAATAGCAATCAGCCCCAGCATTTT.

This clone has only a few counts. J is TRBJ2-3 and V is TRBV6-5; 7 bases map to TRBD2. Germline V CDR1 and CDR2: MNHEY, SVGAGI. The CDR3 consists of 11 residues. J gave up 5 bases and V 8 bases, and 1 base lay outside the gene matches. DNA for the CDR3: TGTGCCAGCGGGGGGGGAGATACGCAGTATTTT. Translating it yields CASGGGDTQYF.

CDR3 in DNA: TGTGCCAGCAGCCCTCAAGGGACAGGGGTGTACGTC. Protein sequence: CASSPQGTGVYV. The chain recombines TRBV5-5 with TRBJ2-7, with TRBD1 matching over 10 bases. The CDR3 length is 12 residues. Germline lookup yields CDR1 SGHKS and CDR2 YYEKEE (reference sequence). Germline trimming cut 4 bases from V and 12 bases from J; bases unmatched to any gene: 7.

The CDR3 sequence: CASSQRTGKGQGTEAFF. Here the CDR3 DNA reads TGTGCCAGCAGCCAACGGACAGGGAAGGGTCAGGGCACTGAAGCTTTCTTT. This chain connects TRBV3-1 (or the pseudogene TRBV3-2) to TRBJ1-1; 8 bases are shared with TRBD1. This CDR3 is 17 amino acids long. V was clipped by 2 bases and J by 4 bases; unmatched bases: 12. The germline V gene encodes CDR1 LGHDT and CDR2 YNNKEL (reference sequence).

V usage is TRBV5-1 and J usage is TRBJ2-3, with 7 nucleotides matching TRBD1. The length of the CDR3 is 16 residues. J lost 4 bases, V lost 0 bases, and 8 bases had no gene match. Germline CDR1 SGHRS, CDR2 YFSETQ. In DNA form, the CDR3 reads TGCGCCAGCAGCTTGGCCGACAGGGTGGGGGCAGATACGCAGTATTTT. As protein: CASSLADRVGADTQYF.

The rearrangement joins TRBV6-5 to TRBJ1-1; D is unclear. This CDR3 region has 13 residues. Deletions cut 7 bases from V and 4 bases from J, with 13 bases between. Germline V gene data show CDR1 as MNHEY and CDR2 as SVGAGI. CDR3 coding DNA: TGTGCCAGCACCCGGACGGCGGGCACTGAAGCTTTCTTT. Residues: CASTRTAGTEAFF.

The chain employs TRBV5-5 and TRBJ1-5; 7 nucleotides match TRBD1. CDR3 size: 17 residues. The V gene end was trimmed by 0 bases and the J gene end by 5 bases; junction bases not matched to a gene: 11. Per germline, CDR1 SGHKS and CDR2 YYEKEE (reference sequence). This CDR3 is CASSLGQGEYFYQPQHF. Written as DNA, the CDR3 is TGTGCCAGCAGCTTGGGTCAGGGGGAGTACTTCTATCAGCCCCAGCATTTT.

The chain has TRBV7-9 and TRBJ1-4, with a possible D match to TRBD1 (6 bases). The CDR3 is 14 amino acids. Deletions cut 5 bases from V and 8 bases from J, with 15 bases between. Germline values: CDR1 SEHNR, CDR2 FQNEAQ (reference sequence). The CDR3 reads CASSGRGSDEKLFF. The CDR3 DNA is TGTGCCAGCAGCGGGAGGGGGTCGGACGAAAAACTGTTTTTT.

This chain uses TRBV19 with TRBJ2-1, with D possibly TRBD1 on 6 matching bases. Trimming shortened V by 5 bases and J by 0 bases, and 14 bases separated the two germline ends. The CDR3 sequence is 16 residues long. Germline V gives CDR1 LNHDA, CDR2 SQIVND (reference sequence). The CDR3 spells CASSSGTGSSYNEQFF. The CDR3 nucleotides read TGTGCCAGTAGTTCGGGTACAGGGAGCTCCTACAATGAGCAGTTCTTC.

This clone was seen only a few times. The same CDR3 also results from other DNA sequences found in this sample. J is TRBJ2-7 and V is TRBV2; D is possibly TRBD2 (5 bases). This CDR3 region has 12 residues. V was pared by 4 bases and J by 3 bases, with 7 bases between. CDR1 is SNHLY, CDR2 FYNNEI, per germline. The CDR3 bases are TGTGCCAGCAGTGTAGAGGGCTACGAGCAGTACTTC. This sequence encodes CASSVEGYEQYF.

This clone has only one observation. This rearrangement joins TRBV5-1 to TRBJ2-1, with 10 bases aligning to TRBD1. Trimming took 0 bases from V and 5 from J; bases not matched to a gene: 8. The CDR3 contains 17 residues. Germline assignment: CDR1 SGHRS and CDR2 YFSETQ. CDR3 region: CASSLGPSGTGDNEQFF. CDR3 DNA sequence: TGCGCCAGCAGCTTGGGTCCCTCCGGGACAGGGGACAATGAGCAGTTCTTC.

CDR3 protein: CAWGGTQHQETQYF. For the CDR3, the DNA is TGTGCCTGGGGGGGGACGCAGCATCAAGAGACCCAGTACTTC. The chain is built from TRBV30 and TRBJ2-5, with TRBD2 as a possible D gene (6 bases). Trimming left V 5 bases short and J 2 bases short, with 15 bases between. This CDR3 comprises 14 residues. CDR1 and CDR2 (germline): GTSNPN, SVGIG (reference sequence). Full variable domain (outside the CDR3, taken from reference TRBV30 and TRBJ2-5): SQTIHQWPATLVQPVGSPLSLECTVEGTSNPNLYWYRQAAGRGLQLLFYSVGIGQISSEVPQNLSASRPQDRQFILSSKKLLLSDSGFYLCAWGGTQHQETQYFGPGTRLLVL.

The table lists this clone with a count of one. The CDR3: CAISELGQEENSPLHF. CDR3 nucleotide sequence: TGTGCCATCAGTGAGTTGGGACAGGAAGAAAATTCACCCCTCCACTTT. The chain has TRBV10-3 and TRBJ1-6, with 8 bases lining up with TRBD1. The CDR3 is made up of 16 amino acids. The germline V gene encodes CDR1 ENHRY and CDR2 SYGVKD. The J segment lost 7 bases and the V segment lost 1 base, leaving 6 bases of the junction unmatched.

The chain employs TRBV9 and TRBJ2-1; 9 bases are a match to TRBD2. Germline CDR1 is SGDLS and CDR2 is YYNGEE. Germline trimming cut 7 bases from V and 7 bases from J; bases unmatched to any gene: 6. The CDR3 is 13 amino acids. The CDR3 sequence: CASVGLASNEQFF. As DNA, the CDR3 is TGTGCCAGCGTGGGACTAGCTTCAAATGAGCAGTTCTTC.

A note on this clone: Other DNA sequences in the sample encode the same CDR3. This sequence joins TRBV27 and TRBJ2-5; D possibly corresponds to TRBD2 (6 bases). The CDR3 covers 13 residues. V lost 8 bases and J lost 4, with 14 bases in between. Germline assignment: CDR1 MNHEY and CDR2 SMNVEV (reference sequence). CDR3 loop: CASSSGLPETQYF. DNA for the CDR3: TGTGCCAGCTCTTCGGGACTCCCAGAGACCCAGTACTTC.

The chain combines TRBV10-3 with TRBJ1-2, with 7 bases identical to TRBD1. The V gene's germline CDR1 is ENHRY and CDR2 SYGVKD. The junction had 9 bases not matched to a gene; V was cut back by 6 bases and J by 8 bases. The CDR3 runs 13 residues. CDR3 protein: CAISMGQLGGYTF. The CDR3 DNA sequence: TGTGCCATCAGCATGGGACAGCTGGGCGGCTACACCTTC.